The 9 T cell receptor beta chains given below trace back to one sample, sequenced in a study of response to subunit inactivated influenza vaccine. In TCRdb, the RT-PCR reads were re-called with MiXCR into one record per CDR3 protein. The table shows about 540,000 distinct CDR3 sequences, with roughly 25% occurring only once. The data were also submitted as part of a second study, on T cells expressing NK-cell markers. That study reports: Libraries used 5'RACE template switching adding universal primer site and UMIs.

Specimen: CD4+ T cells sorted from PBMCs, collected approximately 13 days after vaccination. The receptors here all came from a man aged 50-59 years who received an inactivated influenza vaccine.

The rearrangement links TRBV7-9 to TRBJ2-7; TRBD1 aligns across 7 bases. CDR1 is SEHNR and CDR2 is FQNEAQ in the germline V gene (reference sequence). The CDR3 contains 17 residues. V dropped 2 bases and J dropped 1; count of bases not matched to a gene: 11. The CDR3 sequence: CASSLLPRQGQSYEQYF. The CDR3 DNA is TGTGCCAGCAGCTTATTACCTCGACAGGGCCAATCCTACGAGCAGTACTTC.

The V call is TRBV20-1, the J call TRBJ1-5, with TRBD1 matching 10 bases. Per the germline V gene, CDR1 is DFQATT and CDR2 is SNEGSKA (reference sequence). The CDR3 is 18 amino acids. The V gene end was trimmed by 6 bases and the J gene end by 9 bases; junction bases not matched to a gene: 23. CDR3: CSADTHLTVDRGMSPQHF. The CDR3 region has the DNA TGCAGTGCCGATACCCACCTGACGGTGGACAGGGGGATGTCGCCCCAGCATTTT.

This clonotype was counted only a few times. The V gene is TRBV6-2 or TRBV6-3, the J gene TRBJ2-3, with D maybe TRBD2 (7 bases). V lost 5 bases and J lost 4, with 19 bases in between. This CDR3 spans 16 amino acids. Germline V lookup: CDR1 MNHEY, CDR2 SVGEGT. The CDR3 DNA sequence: TGTGCCAGCAGTCTCCGAGGGGGGGCCCCTTCAGATACGCAGTATTTT. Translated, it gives CASSLRGGAPSDTQYF.

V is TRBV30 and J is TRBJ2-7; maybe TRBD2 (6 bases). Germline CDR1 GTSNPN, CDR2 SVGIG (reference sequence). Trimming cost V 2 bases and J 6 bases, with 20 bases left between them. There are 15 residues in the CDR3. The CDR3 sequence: CAWSSSGTAGSEQYF. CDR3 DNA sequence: TGTGCCTGGAGTAGCTCCGGGACTGCGGGGTCCGAGCAGTACTTC.

This CDR3 reads CASSQAPFEQFF. The CDR3 bases are TGTGCCAGCAGCCAAGCACCCTTTGAGCAGTTCTTC. The V gene is TRBV6-2 or TRBV6-3, the J gene TRBJ2-1; D gene ambiguous. The CDR3 covers 12 residues. Trimming left V 6 bases short and J 9 bases short, with 12 bases between. Germline CDR1 is MNHEY and CDR2 is SVGEGT.

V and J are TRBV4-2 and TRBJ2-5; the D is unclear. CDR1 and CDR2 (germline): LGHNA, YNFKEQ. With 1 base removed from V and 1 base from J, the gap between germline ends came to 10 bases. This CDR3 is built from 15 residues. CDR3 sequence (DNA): TGTGCCAGCAGCCAAGTTTCCGGGTCCCAAGAGACCCAGTACTTC. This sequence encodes CASSQVSGSQETQYF.

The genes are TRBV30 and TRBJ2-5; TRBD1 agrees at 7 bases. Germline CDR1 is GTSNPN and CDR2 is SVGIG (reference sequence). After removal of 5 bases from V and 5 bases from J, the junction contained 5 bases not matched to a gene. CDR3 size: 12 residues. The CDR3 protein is CAWATGSETQYF. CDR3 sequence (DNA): TGTGCCTGGGCGACAGGGAGCGAGACCCAGTACTTC.

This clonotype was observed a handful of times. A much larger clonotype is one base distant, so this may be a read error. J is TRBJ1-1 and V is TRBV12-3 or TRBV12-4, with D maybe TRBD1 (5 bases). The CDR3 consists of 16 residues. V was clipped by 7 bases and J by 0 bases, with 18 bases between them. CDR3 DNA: TGTGCCAGCACCAGTTTATGGACACTTATGAACACTGAAGCTTTCTTT. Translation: CASTSLWTLMNTEAFF.

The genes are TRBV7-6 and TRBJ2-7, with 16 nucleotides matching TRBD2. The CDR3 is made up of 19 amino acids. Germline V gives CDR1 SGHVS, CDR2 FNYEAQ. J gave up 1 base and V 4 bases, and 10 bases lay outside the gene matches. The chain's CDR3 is CASSSAVGLAGGESYEQYF. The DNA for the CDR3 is TGTGCCAGCAGCTCGGCGGTGGGACTAGCGGGGGGGGAATCCTACGAGCAGTACTTC.